This T cell receptor beta chain is from a study of T cell responses to AZD1222 COVID-19 vaccine. Study details: Second doses at about 4 or about 12 weeks were pooled. General study findings and limits: Of the AZD1222 recipients, only 5 or 6 were seropositive at baseline. Nearly half of spike-specific TCRs reportedly target unmutated variant regions. Donors, mostly white British, included more females; clonal diversity was possibly underestimated.

Produced via immunoSEQ multiplex PCR; TCRdb's table is partial and in-frame only. The profile covers about 120,000 clones, with about 87% appearing a single time and 4.5% to 6% taken by the ten largest. Note on this clone: Its antigen is unidentified.

This clonotype was sampled from an adult in good health. Source: peripheral blood, taken on day 0 of AZD1222 vaccination.

CDR3 in amino acids: CASSLVGNSNEQFF. The CDR3 region has the DNA TGTGCCAGCAGCTTAGTAGGCAACTCCAATGAGCAGTTCTTC. The rearrangement joins TRBV7-2 to TRBJ2-1, with D uncertain. CDR3 length equals 14 residues. CDR1 is SGHTA and CDR2 is FQGNSA in the germline V gene. V shed 1 base and J shed 6 bases, with 10 bases lying between them.